Listed below are T cell receptor beta chains from one sample, sequenced in a study of blood T cell repertoires in COVID-19. Sequenced by immunoSEQ multiplex PCR; TCRdb stores in-frame clones only, minus some. The sample lists about 130,000 clones; 80% to 90% were seen once. Sequenced sample: peripheral blood. Receptor source: a human donor in a cohort sampled during active COVID-19. CDR3s include the opening cysteine and the closing phenylalanine or tryptophan. The D gene is left open where the match is weak. A clone size is listed for some rows: how often the clone was seen (once, few, many), or a class if it is expanded.

V,D,J,size,CDR3,DNA
TRBV7-6,TRBD2,TRBJ2-3,-,CASSLALGGDTDTQYF,TGTGCCAGCAGCTTAGCGCTGGGGGGGGACACAGATACGCAGTATTTT
TRBV24-1,TRBD1,TRBJ2-3,-,CATSEAGTGLSTDTQYF,TGTGCCACCAGTGAGGCCGGGACAGGGCTCTCCACAGATACGCAGTATTTT
TRBV29-1,TRBD1,TRBJ1-2,few,CSVEVDREEDYGYTF,TGCAGCGTTGAAGTAGACAGGGAAGAGGACTATGGCTACACCTTC
TRBV19,TRBD1,TRBJ1-1,-,CASTRTGPTEAFF,TGTGCCAGTACCCGGACAGGGCCCACTGAAGCTTTCTTT
TRBV11-2,-,TRBJ1-1,-,CASSLVGSGTEAFF,TGTGCCAGCAGCTTAGTAGGGTCGGGAACTGAAGCTTTCTTT
TRBV5-1,-,TRBJ2-7,many,CASSPPVEGEQYF,TGCGCCAGCAGCCCCCCGGTTGAGGGCGAGCAGTACTTC
TRBV7-9,-,TRBJ1-3,-,CASSLGPQSGNTIYF,TGTGCCAGCAGCTTAGGGCCGCAGTCGGGAAACACCATATATTTT
TRBV5-1,-,TRBJ1-2,-,CASKVSGDAGNYGYTF,TGCGCCAGCAAAGTGTCCGGAGACGCGGGCAACTATGGCTACACCTTC
TRBV6-6,-,TRBJ1-5,few,CASTLSNQPQHF,TGTGCCAGCACCCTTAGCAATCAGCCCCAGCATTTT
TRBV5-1,-,TRBJ1-1,-,CASSLGGSMNTEAFF,TGCGCCAGCAGCTTGGGAGGGAGCATGAACACTGAAGCTTTCTTT
TRBV2,-,TRBJ1-5,-,CASSEDPGSDQPQHF,TGTGCCAGCAGTGAAGACCCCGGGTCGGATCAGCCCCAGCATTTT
TRBV11-2,-,TRBJ1-2,-,CASSLVRGWNYGYTF,TGTGCCAGCAGCTTAGTACGGGGTTGGAACTATGGCTACACCTTC
TRBV6-5,-,TRBJ1-1,-,CASRATGWMNTEAFF,TGTGCCAGCAGAGCAACAGGGTGGATGAACACTGAAGCTTTCTTT
TRBV11-2,TRBD1,TRBJ2-7,-,CASSLLGGRNEQYF,TGTGCCAGCAGCTTATTAGGGGGCAGGAACGAGCAGTACTTC
TRBV2,-,TRBJ1-1,-,CASSEGYGNTEAFF,TGTGCCAGCAGTGAAGGATACGGGAACACTGAAGCTTTCTTT
TRBV13,TRBD2,TRBJ2-1,-,CASRQDGGLAGYNEQFF,TGTGCCAGCAGACAAGATGGGGGACTAGCAGGCTACAATGAGCAGTTCTTC
TRBV6-1,TRBD1,TRBJ2-5,once,CASSDYRGRETQYF,TGTGCCAGCAGTGATTACAGGGGGCGCGAGACCCAGTACTTC
TRBV4-1,TRBD1,TRBJ1-2,-,CASSQTGTEYGYTF,TGCGCCAGCAGCCAGACCGGGACAGAGTATGGCTACACCTTC
TRBV5-4,-,TRBJ2-3,-,CASSEGIAVITDTQYF,TGTGCCAGCAGCGAGGGGATAGCGGTTATCACAGATACGCAGTATTTT
TRBV19,-,TRBJ1-1,few,CASSITGDTEAFF,TGTGCCAGTAGTATAACCGGGGACACTGAAGCTTTCTTT
TRBV5-1,TRBD1,TRBJ2-1,-,CASQGRQGAIGEQFF,TGCGCCAGTCAAGGGAGACAGGGGGCCATCGGTGAGCAGTTCTTC
TRBV6-5,-,TRBJ1-4,-,CASSRRTASNEKLFF,TGTGCCAGCAGTCGAAGGACAGCCTCTAATGAAAAACTGTTTTTT
TRBV20-1,-,TRBJ2-5,-,CSASYKGETQYF,TGCAGTGCTAGTTACAAGGGGGAGACCCAGTACTTC
TRBV19,TRBD1,TRBJ2-6,-,CASSISSGQAGANVLTF,TGTGCCAGTAGTATTTCTTCGGGACAGGCTGGGGCCAACGTCCTGACTTTC
TRBV3-1/TRBV3-2,TRBD1,TRBJ2-5,-,CASSQEQGDQETQYF,TGTGCCAGCAGCCAAGAACAGGGGGACCAAGAGACCCAGTACTTC
TRBV7-9,TRBD1,TRBJ1-2,-,CAIAQGGNYGYTF,TGTGCCATCGCTCAGGGGGGAAATTATGGCTACACCTTC
TRBV30,-,TRBJ2-2,-,CAWSVPLWRGPNTGELFF,TGTGCCTGGAGTGTTCCTTTATGGCGGGGACCGAACACCGGGGAGCTGTTTTTT
TRBV7-2,TRBD2,TRBJ2-3,-,CASSLARTSGGASDTQYF,TGTGCCAGCAGCTTAGCTAGGACTAGCGGGGGGGCCTCAGATACGCAGTATTTT
TRBV11-2,-,TRBJ1-1,-,CASSLDLSEAFF,TGTGCCAGCAGCTTAGATCTTTCGGAAGCTTTCTTT
TRBV11-2,TRBD2,TRBJ2-5,-,CASSLAGGNQETQYF,TGTGCCAGCAGCTTAGCGGGGGGAAACCAAGAGACCCAGTACTTC
TRBV5-4,TRBD1,TRBJ2-7,-,CASSHDTGETYEQYF,TGTGCCAGCAGTCACGACACAGGGGAGACCTACGAGCAGTACTTC
TRBV5-1,-,TRBJ1-1,-,CASSLNSSPTEAFF,TGCGCCAGCAGCTTGAACAGTTCCCCCACTGAAGCTTTCTTT
TRBV7-8,TRBD1,TRBJ1-6,-,CASSLGGTGESPLHF,TGTGCCAGCAGCTTAGGTGGGACAGGGGAATCACCCCTCCACTTT
TRBV18,TRBD1,TRBJ1-2,-,CASSPRRGTGDGYTF,TGTGCCAGCTCACCGCGAAGAGGGACAGGGGATGGCTACACCTTC
TRBV29-1,-,TRBJ1-2,-,CSARGQSGGYTF,TGCAGCGCCCGCGGACAGTCGGGGGGCTACACCTTC
TRBV29-1,TRBD1,TRBJ1-2,-,CSVPPRQGKGYTF,TGCAGCGTTCCCCCTCGACAGGGGAAAGGCTACACCTTC
TRBV19,-,TRBJ1-5,-,CASSISRGGNQPQHF,TGTGCCAGTAGTATTAGTCGGGGGGGCAATCAGCCCCAGCATTTT
TRBV3-1/TRBV3-2,-,TRBJ2-7,-,CASSHGLEVGEQYF,TGTGCCAGCAGCCATGGACTGGAAGTTGGGGAGCAGTACTTC
TRBV5-4,-,TRBJ2-7,-,CASSSFTGGEYEQYF,TGTGCCAGCAGCTCCTTCACGGGGGGCGAATACGAGCAGTACTTC
TRBV6-6,-,TRBJ1-2,-,CASSYTGGSVTF,TGTGCCAGCAGTTACACCGGGGGATCAGTCACCTTC
TRBV2,-,TRBJ2-7,-,CASSDPNRGFYEQYF,TGTGCCAGCAGCGACCCGAACCGCGGATTCTACGAGCAGTACTTC
TRBV7-8,-,TRBJ2-1,-,CASGVAGDYNEQFF,TGTGCCAGCGGGGTGGCGGGCGACTACAATGAGCAGTTCTTC
TRBV18,-,TRBJ1-5,-,CASSRSGDNQPQHF,TGTGCCAGCTCACGGTCAGGGGATAATCAGCCCCAGCATTTT
TRBV29-1,TRBD1,TRBJ2-7,-,CSVSAGTGGYEQYF,TGCAGCGTTAGCGCCGGGACAGGGGGCTACGAGCAGTACTTC
TRBV7-9,-,TRBJ1-5,-,CASGNGGESQPQHF,TGTGCCAGCGGCAATGGGGGCGAAAGTCAGCCCCAGCATTTT
TRBV5-1,-,TRBJ2-2,many,CASSGTSSSGELFF,TGCGCCAGTTCGGGAACCTCTAGTAGCGGGGAGCTGTTTTTT
TRBV7-9,-,TRBJ2-5,-,CASSSRQETQYF,TGTGCCAGCAGCTCGCGCCAAGAGACCCAGTACTTC
TRBV15,-,TRBJ2-7,-,CATSRGGSPTYEQYF,TGTGCCACCAGCAGAGGAGGGTCCCCGACCTACGAGCAGTACTTC
TRBV3-1/TRBV3-2,-,TRBJ2-7,-,CASSQVATVNSYEQYF,TGTGCCAGCAGCCAAGTTGCGACAGTAAACTCCTACGAGCAGTACTTC
TRBV7-9,TRBD1,TRBJ1-2,-,CASSPGTGANGYTF,TGTGCCAGCAGCCCCGGGACAGGGGCTAATGGCTACACCTTC
TRBV5-1,-,TRBJ1-2,once,CASSLGQGLEGYTF,TGCGCCAGCAGCTTGGGGCAGGGGTTGGAAGGCTACACCTTC
TRBV4-1,-,TRBJ1-4,-,CASSQRDSGYGSEKLFF,TGCGCCAGCAGCCAAAGAGACTCCGGGTACGGCTCCGAAAAACTGTTTTTT
TRBV18,TRBD2,TRBJ2-3,-,CASSRLAGTDTQYF,TGTGCCAGCTCAAGGCTAGCGGGCACAGATACGCAGTATTTT
TRBV15,TRBD2,TRBJ2-1,-,CATSREEGRGEQFF,TGTGCCACCAGCAGAGAAGAGGGGAGGGGTGAGCAGTTCTTC
TRBV19,TRBD1,TRBJ2-2,-,CASSVPGQTTGELFF,TGTGCCAGTAGTGTTCCGGGACAGACCACCGGGGAGCTGTTTTTT
TRBV5-1,TRBD1,TRBJ2-7,-,CASSSDRVFPPYEQYF,TGCGCCAGCAGCTCGGACAGGGTATTCCCTCCCTACGAGCAGTACTTC
TRBV27,TRBD2,TRBJ2-1,few,CASSLLLAGGPNNEQFF,TGTGCCAGCAGTCTCTTACTAGCGGGGGGGCCGAACAATGAGCAGTTCTTC
TRBV6-5,-,TRBJ2-7,-,CASSPNKRPYEQYF,TGTGCCAGCAGCCCAAACAAACGCCCCTACGAGCAGTACTTC
TRBV20-1,-,TRBJ2-5,-,CSASGLGKETQYF,TGCAGTGCTAGTGGACTCGGCAAAGAGACCCAGTACTTC
TRBV30,-,TRBJ1-2,few,CAWSVYRVGSEGYTF,TGTGCCTGGAGTGTCTACAGGGTCGGCTCCGAAGGCTACACCTTC